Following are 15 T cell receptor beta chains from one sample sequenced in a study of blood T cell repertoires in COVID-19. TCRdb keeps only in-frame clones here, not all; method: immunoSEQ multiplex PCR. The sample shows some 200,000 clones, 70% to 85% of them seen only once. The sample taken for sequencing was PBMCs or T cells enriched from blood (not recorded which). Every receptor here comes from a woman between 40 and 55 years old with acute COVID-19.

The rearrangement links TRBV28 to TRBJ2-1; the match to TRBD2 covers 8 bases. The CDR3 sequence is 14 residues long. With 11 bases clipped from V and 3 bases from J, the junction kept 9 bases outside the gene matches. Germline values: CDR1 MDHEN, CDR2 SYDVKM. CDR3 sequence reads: CACEAGGFYNEQFF. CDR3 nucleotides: TGTGCCTGTGAGGCGGGAGGTTTCTACAATGAGCAGTTCTTC. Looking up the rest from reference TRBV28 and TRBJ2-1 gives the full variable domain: DVKVTQSSRYLVKRTGEKVFLECVQDMDHENMFWYRQDPGLGLRLIYFSYDVKMKEKGDIPEGYSVSREKKERFSLILESASTNQTSMYLCACEAGGFYNEQFFGPGTRLTVL.

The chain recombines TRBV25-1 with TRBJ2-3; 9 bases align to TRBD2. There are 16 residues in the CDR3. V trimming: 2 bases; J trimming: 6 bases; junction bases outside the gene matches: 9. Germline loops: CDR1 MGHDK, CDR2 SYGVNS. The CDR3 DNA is TGTGCCAGCAGTGAAGGGGGACTAGCTTTGGGGGATACGCAGTATTTT. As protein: CASSEGGLALGDTQYF.

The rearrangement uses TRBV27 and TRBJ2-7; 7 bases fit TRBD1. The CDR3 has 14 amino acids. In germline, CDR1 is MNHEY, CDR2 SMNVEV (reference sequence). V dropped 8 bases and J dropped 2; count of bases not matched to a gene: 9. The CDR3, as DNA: TGTGCCAGCGCACCCGGGACAGAGGCCTACGAGCAGTACTTC. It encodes CASAPGTEAYEQYF.

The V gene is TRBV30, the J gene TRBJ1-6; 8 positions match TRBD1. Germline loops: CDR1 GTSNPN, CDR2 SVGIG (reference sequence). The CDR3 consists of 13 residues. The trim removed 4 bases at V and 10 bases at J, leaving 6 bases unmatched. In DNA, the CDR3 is TGTGCCTGGACAGGGGGCTCGGGGTCACCCCTCCACTTT. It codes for CAWTGGSGSPLHF.

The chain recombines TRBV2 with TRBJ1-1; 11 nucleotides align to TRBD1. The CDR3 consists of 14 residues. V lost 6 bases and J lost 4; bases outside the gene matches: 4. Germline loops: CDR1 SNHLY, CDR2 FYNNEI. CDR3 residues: CASSGQGALTEAFF. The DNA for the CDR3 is TGTGCCAGCAGCGGACAGGGGGCTCTCACTGAAGCTTTCTTT.

CDR3 coding DNA: TGTGCCAGCAGTCGATCCGGGACAGGAAATAGCAATCAGCCCCAGCATTTT. Its translation is CASSRSGTGNSNQPQHF. The rearrangement joins TRBV28 to TRBJ1-5; 8 bases fit TRBD1. Per the germline V gene, CDR1 is MDHEN and CDR2 is SYDVKM. The CDR3 is 17 amino acids. Trimming at V came to 5 bases and at J to 0 bases, leaving 9 bases not matched to a gene. The complete variable domain, with remaining parts taken from reference TRBV28 and TRBJ1-5, reads DVKVTQSSRYLVKRTGEKVFLECVQDMDHENMFWYRQDPGLGLRLIYFSYDVKMKEKGDIPEGYSVSREKKERFSLILESASTNQTSMYLCASSRSGTGNSNQPQHFGDGTRLSIL.

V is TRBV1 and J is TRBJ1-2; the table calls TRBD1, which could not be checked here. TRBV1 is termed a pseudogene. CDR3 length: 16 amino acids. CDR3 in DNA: TGCACCAGCAGCCAAGCACAGGGACAGAATCTATATGGCTACACCTTC. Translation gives CTSSQAQGQNLYGYTF.

CDR3 nucleotide sequence: TGTGCCAGCAGCTGGGGGACTGCCTATAGCAATCAGCCCCAGCATTTT. Its translation: CASSWGTAYSNQPQHF. V and J are TRBV7-9 and TRBJ1-5; possible D gene TRBD1, 5 bases. The CDR3 length is 16 residues. Germline CDR1 is SEHNR and CDR2 is FQNEAQ (reference sequence). Trimming pared 4 bases from V and 0 bases from J, leaving 13 bases between. Full variable domain (missing parts from reference TRBV7-9 and TRBJ1-5): DTGVSQNPRHKITKRGQNVTFRCDPISEHNRLYWYRQTLGQGPEFLTYFQNEAQLEKSRLLSDRFSAERPKGSFSTLEIQRTEQGDSAMYLCASSWGTAYSNQPQHFGDGTRLSIL.

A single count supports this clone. This CDR3 reads CAISEGGDNSPLHF. The CDR3, as DNA: TGTGCCATCAGTGAGGGGGGGGATAATTCACCCCTCCACTTT. This sequence joins TRBV10-3 and TRBJ1-6; TRBD1 might be the D (5 bases). The CDR3 consists of 14 residues. The germline V gene encodes CDR1 ENHRY and CDR2 SYGVKD. V lost 2 bases, J lost 5 bases, and 7 bases lay in between.

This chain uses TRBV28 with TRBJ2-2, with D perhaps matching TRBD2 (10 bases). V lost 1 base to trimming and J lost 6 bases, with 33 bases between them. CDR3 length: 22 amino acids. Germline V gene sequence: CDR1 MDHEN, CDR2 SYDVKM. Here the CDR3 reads CASSLSPDRGGSGRAWPGELFF. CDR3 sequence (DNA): TGTGCCAGCAGTTTATCCCCGGACAGGGGAGGGAGCGGGAGGGCCTGGCCCGGGGAGCTGTTTTTT. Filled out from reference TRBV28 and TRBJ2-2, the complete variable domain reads DVKVTQSSRYLVKRTGEKVFLECVQDMDHENMFWYRQDPGLGLRLIYFSYDVKMKEKGDIPEGYSVSREKKERFSLILESASTNQTSMYLCASSLSPDRGGSGRAWPGELFFGEGSRLTVL.

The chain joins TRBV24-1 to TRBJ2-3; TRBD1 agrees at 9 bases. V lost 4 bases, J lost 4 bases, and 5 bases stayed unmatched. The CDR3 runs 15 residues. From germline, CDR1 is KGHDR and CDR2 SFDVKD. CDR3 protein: CATSDPGQGSDTQYF. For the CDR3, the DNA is TGTGCCACCAGTGACCCGGGACAGGGCTCAGATACGCAGTATTTT.

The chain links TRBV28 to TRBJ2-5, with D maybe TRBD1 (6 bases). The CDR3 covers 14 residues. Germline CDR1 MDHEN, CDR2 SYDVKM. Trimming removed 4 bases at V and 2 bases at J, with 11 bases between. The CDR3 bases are TGTGCCAGCAGTTCCAGGGGAGAACAAGAGACCCAGTACTTC. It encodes CASSSRGEQETQYF.

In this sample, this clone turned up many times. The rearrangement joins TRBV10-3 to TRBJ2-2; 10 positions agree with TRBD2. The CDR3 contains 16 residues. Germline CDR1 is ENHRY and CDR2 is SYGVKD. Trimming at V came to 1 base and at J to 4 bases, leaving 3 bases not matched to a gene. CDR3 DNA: TGTGCCATCAGTGAGTTGCTAGCGGGAGCCACCGGGGAGCTGTTTTTT. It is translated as CAISELLAGATGELFF.

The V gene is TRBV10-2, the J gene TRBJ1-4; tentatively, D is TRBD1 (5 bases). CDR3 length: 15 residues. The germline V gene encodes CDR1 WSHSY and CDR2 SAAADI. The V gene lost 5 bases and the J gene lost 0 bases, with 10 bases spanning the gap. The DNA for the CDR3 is TGCGCCAGCAGTAGGACACCTACAACTAATGAAAAACTGTTTTTT. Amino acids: CASSRTPTTNEKLFF.

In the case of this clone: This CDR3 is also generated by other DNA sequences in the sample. The CDR3 reads CSALEETQYF. The DNA of the CDR3 is TGCAGTGCATTAGAGGAGACCCAGTACTTC. J is TRBJ2-5 and V is TRBV20-1; no definite D call. The CDR3 length is 10 residues. With 6 bases removed from V and 5 bases from J, the gap between germline ends came to 7 bases. Germline-derived CDR1 and CDR2 are DFQATT and SNEGSKA (reference sequence).